The rows below give T cell receptor beta chains drawn from one sample of a study of blood T cell repertoires in COVID-19. Using immunoSEQ multiplex PCR, the repertoire was profiled, and TCRdb retains in-frame clones only, with some absent. The sample consists of roughly 410,000 clones, around 91% of them appearing once. Sequencing was carried out using peripheral blood. These receptor sequences come from a middle-aged woman with COVID-19, enrolled during active disease. CDR3s include the opening cysteine and the closing phenylalanine or tryptophan. D genes are given only for firm matches. Size is omitted from some rows. Given values are once, few, many or a class for expanded clones.

V	J	size	D	DNA	CDR3
TRBV5-5	TRBJ1-5	once	.	TGTGCCAGCAGCTTGGTGGCGGTTAGCAATCAGCCCCAGCATTTT	CASSLVAVSNQPQHF
TRBV29-1	TRBJ1-2	.	.	TGCAGCGTTGAAAGGCGGGGGCGGTCTAACTATGGCTACACCTTC	CSVERRGRSNYGYTF
TRBV27	TRBJ2-2	.	TRBD1	TGTGCCAGCAGCAGGCAGGGGGCGATCGGGGAGCTGTTTTTT	CASSRQGAIGELFF
TRBV9	TRBJ2-7	.	.	TGTGCCAGCAGCGTAGCGGTAGGGGATTACGAGCAGTACTTC	CASSVAVGDYEQYF
TRBV11-2	TRBJ1-2	.	.	TGTGCCAGCAGCTTAGTAAATAACTATGGCTACACCTTC	CASSLVNNYGYTF
TRBV7-3	TRBJ2-1	.	TRBD1	TGTGCCAGCAGCTTGTTCAGGGGGCTTGAGCAGTTCTTC	CASSLFRGLEQFF
TRBV27	TRBJ1-6	.	TRBD1	TGTGCCAGCCACCGGACAGGGGAGAATTCACCCCTCCACTTT	CASHRTGENSPLHF
TRBV6-5	TRBJ2-1	once	TRBD2	TGTGCCAGCAGTTCCCAGCGGGGGGACTCCTACAATGAGCAGTTCTTC	CASSSQRGDSYNEQFF
TRBV7-9	TRBJ1-1	.	TRBD1	TGTGCCAGCAGCCAAACATACCGGGACAGGGGTGGTTGGACTGAAGCTTTCTTT	CASSQTYRDRGGWTEAFF
TRBV30	TRBJ1-1	few	TRBD1	TGTGCCTGGAGTGTACGGGGACAGGGGAGAGCTTTCTTT	CAWSVRGQGRAFF
TRBV30	TRBJ1-5	.	TRBD1	TGTGCCTGGAGTGCCTCGGGACAGTTCAATCAGCCCCAGCATTTT	CAWSASGQFNQPQHF
TRBV28	TRBJ2-7	.	TRBD1	TGTGCCAGCGGTAGACAGGGGGAAACCTACGAGCAGTACTTC	CASGRQGETYEQYF
TRBV10-3	TRBJ1-1	.	TRBD1	TGTGCCATCAGTGAGAGCGGACAGGGGCGGACTGAAGCTTTCTTT	CAISESGQGRTEAFF
TRBV5-1	TRBJ1-1	.	.	TGCGCCAGCAGCGCGAGACACGGATCGTCTGAAGCTTTCTTT	CASSARHGSSEAFF
TRBV19	TRBJ2-2	.	.	TGTGCCAGTAGTATGTGGGGGCAGAACACCGGGGAGCTGTTTTTT	CASSMWGQNTGELFF
TRBV7-6	TRBJ1-5	once	TRBD1	TGTGCCAGCAGCCTTATGGGACAGGGGACTCAGCCCCAGCATTTT	CASSLMGQGTQPQHF
TRBV30	TRBJ1-6	.	.	TGTGCCTGGAGTGGATCACAGGGTATTCGGGATTCACCCCTCCACTTT	CAWSGSQGIRDSPLHF
TRBV2	TRBJ2-7	.	TRBD1	TGTGCAACAGCTCAGGACAGGCCGCGCGAGCAGTACTTC	CATAQDRPREQYF
TRBV4-3	TRBJ2-7	.	.	TGCGCCAGCAGCCAAGAATCAGGGTTCGCCTACGAGCAGTACTTC	CASSQESGFAYEQYF
TRBV6-2/TRBV6-3	TRBJ1-4	.	TRBD1	TGTGCCAGCAGTTACGGGACAGCCAGCAATGAAAAACTGTTTTTT	CASSYGTASNEKLFF
TRBV19	TRBJ2-1	.	.	TGTGCCAGTAGCTCAACCGGTCGAGACTGGACGGGGTATGAGCAGTTCTTC	CASSSTGRDWTGYEQFF
TRBV27	TRBJ1-4	once	.	TGTGCCAGCAGTTCACAGGGAGAAAAACTGTTTTTT	CASSSQGEKLFF
TRBV13	TRBJ1-1	.	.	TGTGCCAGCAGCCCCTCCGGACAGTCCACTGAAGCTTTCTTT	CASSPSGQSTEAFF
TRBV19	TRBJ1-2	.	.	TGTGCCAGTACGGGGAGGAAACTGGGCTACACCTTC	CASTGRKLGYTF
TRBV7-2	TRBJ1-1	.	TRBD1	TGTGCCAGCAGCTTAGCCCCGACAGGGGGCAGGACTGAAGCTTTCTTT	CASSLAPTGGRTEAFF
TRBV28	TRBJ1-2	.	.	TGTGCCAGCAGCAGGGTTTCTAACTATGGCTACACCTTC	CASSRVSNYGYTF
TRBV18	TRBJ1-2	.	TRBD1	TGTGCCAGCTCAAAAGGCCCGACAGGGTATGGCTACACCTTC	CASSKGPTGYGYTF
TRBV5-6	TRBJ2-1	.	TRBD1	TGTGCCAGCAGCTTGGTGGACAGGGGATATGAGCAGTTCTTC	CASSLVDRGYEQFF
TRBV7-2	TRBJ2-1	.	.	TGTGCCAGCAGCTTAGTTTTCCGGGTTCCTAATGAGCAGTTCTTC	CASSLVFRVPNEQFF
TRBV2	TRBJ1-1	.	.	TGTGCCACGAGCACATGGGCCCCTGAAGCTTTCTTT	CATSTWAPEAFF
TRBV6-4	TRBJ1-5	.	TRBD1	TGTGCCAGCAGTGACCCGGGACAGGGCGACCATTATAGCAATCAGCCCCAGCATTTT	CASSDPGQGDHYSNQPQHF
TRBV19	TRBJ2-7	.	.	TGTGCCAGTAGAAGGTCAGGATCTATCTACGAGCAGTACTTC	CASRRSGSIYEQYF
TRBV12-3/TRBV12-4	TRBJ1-5	.	.	TGTGCCAGCAGTTCCTCGGGTAATCAGCCCCAGCATTTT	CASSSSGNQPQHF
TRBV9	TRBJ1-1	.	.	TGTGCCAGCAGCGTAGTCGGGGGAAGGACTGAAGCTTTCTTT	CASSVVGGRTEAFF
TRBV9	TRBJ1-6	.	TRBD1	TGTGCCAGCAGTTCTACAGGGGTCAGCTCCTATAATTCACCCCTCCACTTT	CASSSTGVSSYNSPLHF
TRBV4-3	TRBJ1-1	.	TRBD1	TGCGCCAGCAGCCAAGAAATGGAGGGGGCGAGGTCTTTCTTT	CASSQEMEGARSFF
TRBV19	TRBJ2-5	.	TRBD1	TGTGCCAGTAGTATAAACAGGGGGCTCCTCGAGACCCAGTACTTC	CASSINRGLLETQYF
TRBV20-1	TRBJ2-5	.	TRBD2	TGCAGTGCTAGTGTCCTAGCGGGAGCCCAAGAGACCCAGTACTTC	CSASVLAGAQETQYF
TRBV5-6	TRBJ1-2	.	TRBD1	TGTGCCAGCAGCGGGACAGGGGGCGATGGCTACACCTTC	CASSGTGGDGYTF
TRBV28	TRBJ2-2	.	.	TGTGCCAGCAGTTTATCAGGGGCGGGCGGGGAGCTGTTTTTT	CASSLSGAGGELFF
TRBV6-2/TRBV6-3	TRBJ1-5	.	.	TGTGCCAGCAGTTTCTCAGGGGACATTCAGCCCCAGCATTTT	CASSFSGDIQPQHF
TRBV25-1	TRBJ1-5	.	TRBD1	TGTGCCAGCAGTGACCCAGGACAGGGGGACCAGCCCCAGCATTTT	CASSDPGQGDQPQHF
TRBV11-2	TRBJ1-2	.	.	TGTGCCAGCAGCTTAAGCCAGGGGCTGAGCTATGGCTACACCTTC	CASSLSQGLSYGYTF
TRBV5-1	TRBJ1-1	once	.	TGCGCCAGCAGCCCTTCGACAGCCTCGAACACTGAAGCTTTCTTT	CASSPSTASNTEAFF
TRBV30	TRBJ1-1	.	.	TGTGCCTGGAGTCGGGGGGAAGGAAAAGCTTTCTTT	CAWSRGEGKAFF
TRBV19	TRBJ1-2	.	.	TGTGCCAGTACCTCGTTCTATGGCTACACCTTC	CASTSFYGYTF
TRBV6-5	TRBJ2-7	.	TRBD1	TGTGCCAGCAGCGCGGACAGGGTCTCCTACGAGCAGTACTTC	CASSADRVSYEQYF
TRBV28	TRBJ1-2	.	.	TGTGCCAGCGCCTCCGGCATCGGGTATGGCTACACCTTC	CASASGIGYGYTF
TRBV6-2/TRBV6-3	TRBJ2-1	.	TRBD1	TGTGCCAGCAGTGCTCGGGACAGGGGGACCTACAATGAGCAGTTCTTC	CASSARDRGTYNEQFF
TRBV6-5	TRBJ1-3	.	.	TGTGCCAGCAGTTACGCACGTAGCTCTGGAAACACCATATATTTT	CASSYARSSGNTIYF
TRBV28	TRBJ2-1	.	.	TGTGCCAGCAGTTTTAATGGTGGAGGTAGTTCCTACAATGAGCAGTTCTTC	CASSFNGGGSSYNEQFF
TRBV5-1	TRBJ1-4	.	.	TGCGCCAGCAGCGTCGCTGGCAGGAAGTATGAAAAACTGTTTTTT	CASSVAGRKYEKLFF
TRBV11-2	TRBJ2-2	.	TRBD1	TGTGCCAGCAGGCCCACCGGGACAGGGGGCACCGGGGAGCTGTTTTTT	CASRPTGTGGTGELFF
TRBV2	TRBJ1-5	.	TRBD1	TGTGCCAGCAGTGAAGCTTTGGGACAGGGTTATCAGCCCCAGCATTTT	CASSEALGQGYQPQHF
TRBV5-6	TRBJ2-2	.	.	TGTGCCAGCAGCCTAAGCCCCCGGGACACCGGGGAGCTGTTTTTT	CASSLSPRDTGELFF
TRBV24-1	TRBJ2-1	.	.	TGTGCCACCAGTGACCCGTTTTCTGGAGGGCAGTTCTTC	CATSDPFSGGQFF
TRBV19	TRBJ1-6	.	.	TGTGCCAGTAGTATGTCGGGCTCCTATAATTCACCCCTCCACTTT	CASSMSGSYNSPLHF
TRBV19	TRBJ1-2	.	.	TGTGCCAGTATTATTACAGGCTCAGCTAACTATGGCTACACCTTC	CASIITGSANYGYTF
TRBV27	TRBJ2-5	.	TRBD1	TGTGCCAGCAGTTTAGAGGGACAGGGGGCGGGAGAGACCCAGTACTTC	CASSLEGQGAGETQYF
TRBV5-8	TRBJ1-6	.	.	TGTGCCAGCAGCTCGGGGGGGCAGAGCTCCTATAATTCACCCCTCCACTTT	CASSSGGQSSYNSPLHF